The next 20 T cell receptor beta chains were all read from a single sample in a study of cytomegalovirus exposure and HLA in healthy donors. 13 Jbeta primers and 60 Vbeta primers were used for the PCR. TCRdb's table, derived via immunoSEQ multiplex PCR, lists solely in-frame clones and lacks some. The sample records more than 250,000 clones, over 85% being singletons. Sequencing used PBMCs. These receptors were collected from a woman younger than 30 in good health and CMV-seronegative.

V gene TRBV29-1 combines with J gene TRBJ1-5, with a tentative D call TRBD1 (5 bases). Germline loops: CDR1 SQVTM, CDR2 ANQGSEA. The V and J ends lost 4 bases and 3 bases respectively, with 16 bases between them. The CDR3 spans 15 residues. This chain's CDR3 is CSVAAGKGNNQPQHF. CDR3 DNA: TGCAGCGTTGCCGCGGGGAAGGGGAACAATCAGCCCCAGCATTTT. The variable domain in full, completed from reference TRBV29-1 and TRBJ1-5, reads SAVISQKPSRDICQRGTSLTIQCQVDSQVTMMFWYRQQPGQSLTLIATANQGSEATYESGFVIDKFPISRPNLTFSTLTVSNMSPEDSSIYLCSVAAGKGNNQPQHFGDGTRLSIL.

The chain uses TRBV7-7 and TRBJ2-5; TRBD2 matches 16 bases. CDR1 is SSHAT, CDR2 FNYEAQ, per germline (reference sequence). The CDR3 has 21 residues. The V and J ends lost 2 bases and 5 bases, in that order; junction bases with no gene match: 17. The CDR3 DNA is TGTGCCAGCAGCTTACTCTTCGGTCGAGGGACTAGCGGGGGGGCCTATGAGACCCAGTACTTC. Its protein product is CASSLLFGRGTSGGAYETQYF.

The chain uses TRBV9 and TRBJ1-4; no firm D call. Germline CDR1 is SGDLS and CDR2 is YYNGEE. The V and J ends lost 3 bases and 7 bases respectively, with 13 bases between them. The CDR3 has 14 amino acids. CDR3 bases: TGTGCCAGCAGCGGAGCATTGGTCGGTGAAAAACTGTTTTTT. Residues: CASSGALVGEKLFF.

The CDR3 loop is CASRTSLTSGTYNEQFF. The DNA for the CDR3 is TGTGCCAGCAGGACATCCCTTACTAGCGGGACCTACAATGAGCAGTTCTTC. The V call is TRBV5-6, the J call TRBJ2-1, with 10 positions matching TRBD2. The CDR3 covers 17 residues. Germline V gene lookup returns CDR1 SGHDT and CDR2 YYEEEE. Germline trimming cut 5 bases from V and 2 bases from J; bases unmatched to any gene: 10.

The chain links TRBV6-4 to TRBJ2-6; 11 nucleotides line up with TRBD2. The V and J ends lost 6 bases and 3 bases, in that order; junction bases with no gene match: 4. Germline V gene data show CDR1 as MRHNA and CDR2 as SNTAGT. The CDR3 consists of 16 residues. The CDR3 region is CASSVAGGLGANVLTF. The DNA of the CDR3 is TGTGCCAGCAGCGTAGCGGGGGGGCTTGGGGCCAACGTCCTGACTTTC.

V gene TRBV19 combines with J gene TRBJ1-2, with 9 bases fitting TRBD1. The CDR3 spans 16 residues. Germline V lookup: CDR1 LNHDA, CDR2 SQIVND (reference sequence). With V trimmed by 3 bases and J by 6 bases, 11 bases remained unmatched. Written as DNA, the CDR3 is TGTGCCAGTAGTATCGTTACAGGGGGCAGGTATGATGGCTACACCTTC. Translation gives CASSIVTGGRYDGYTF.

V usage is TRBV27 and J usage is TRBJ2-7; D may be TRBD2 (5 bases). Germline CDR1 is MNHEY and CDR2 is SMNVEV (reference sequence). V was trimmed by 3 bases and J by 0 bases, leaving 18 bases between them. This CDR3 has 17 amino acids. CDR3 residues: CASSFLAPGENSYEQYF. In DNA form, the CDR3 reads TGTGCCAGCAGTTTTTTGGCTCCCGGGGAAAACTCCTACGAGCAGTACTTC.

The chain combines TRBV6-6 with TRBJ1-1; D may be TRBD1 (5 bases). The CDR3 totals 15 residues. Germline CDR1 is MNHNY and CDR2 is SVGAGI (reference sequence). Trimming shortened V by 8 bases and J by 7 bases, and 23 bases separated the two germline ends. CDR3 coding DNA: TGTGCCAGCTGGTCTGCGCCCAGGGTTGGATTTGAAGCTTTCTTT. It is translated as CASWSAPRVGFEAFF.

Only a few counts were recorded for this clone. In nucleotides, the CDR3 is TGTGCCAGCAGCCCGAACAGGGGTAACACTAACTATGGCTACACCTTC. It specifies CASSPNRGNTNYGYTF. The chain employs TRBV5-4 and TRBJ1-2; TRBD1 aligns across 7 bases. This CDR3 contains 16 residues. V was clipped by 4 bases and J by 0 bases; unmatched bases: 9. Per germline, CDR1 SGHNT and CDR2 YYREEE (reference sequence).

CDR3 residues: CASSYLPGKRNTEAFF. As DNA, the CDR3 is TGTGCCAGCAGTTACCTACCCGGTAAAAGGAACACTGAAGCTTTCTTT. The rearrangement joins TRBV6-5 to TRBJ1-1; no clear D. The CDR3 loop spans 16 amino acids. Germline V lookup: CDR1 MNHEY, CDR2 SVGAGI. Trimming removed 2 bases from V and 1 base from J, with 14 bases in between.

This chain connects TRBV5-1 to TRBJ2-5; TRBD2 matches 13 bases. J lost 2 bases, V lost 0 bases, and 1 base had no gene match. The CDR3 extends over 16 amino acids. The V gene's germline CDR1 is SGHRS and CDR2 YFSETQ. Written as DNA, the CDR3 is TGCGCCAGCAGCTTGGCACTAGCGGGGGGGCAAGAGACCCAGTACTTC. As protein: CASSLALAGGQETQYF. The full variable domain, with the rest looked up from reference TRBV5-1 and TRBJ2-5, is KAGVTQTPRYLIKTRGQQVTLSCSPISGHRSVSWYQQTPGQGLQFLFEYFSETQRNKGNFPGRFSGRQFSNSRSEMNVSTLELGDSALYLCASSLALAGGQETQYFGPGTRLLVL.

A few counts support this clone. V usage is TRBV30 and J usage is TRBJ1-5; D remains ambiguous. CDR1 is GTSNPN and CDR2 is SVGIG in the germline V gene (reference sequence). The ends were cut back, 7 bases at V and 3 bases at J, with 16 bases in the middle. The CDR3 is 14 residues long. The CDR3 here is CASKDRGYNQPQHF. The CDR3 region has the DNA TGTGCCTCAAAGGACCGGGGTTACAATCAGCCCCAGCATTTT.

The V call is TRBV19, the J call TRBJ1-1; TRBD1 matches 7 bases. CDR3 length equals 19 residues. V shed 3 bases and J 3 bases; nucleotides not matched to a gene: 19. Germline CDR1 and CDR2: LNHDA and SQIVND (reference sequence). The CDR3 here is CASSISLLTGPGGYTEAFF. The CDR3 DNA follows: TGTGCCAGTAGTATCTCCTTGTTGACAGGGCCCGGAGGTTACACTGAAGCTTTCTTT.

This chain connects TRBV2 to TRBJ1-6; 9 bases are shared with TRBD1. The CDR3 contains 12 residues. The J segment lost 11 bases and the V segment lost 8 bases, leaving 4 bases of the junction unmatched. CDR1 and CDR2 from the germline V gene are SNHLY and FYNNEI. The CDR3 sequence is CASGGQGTPLHF. The CDR3 nucleotides read TGTGCCAGCGGGGGACAGGGAACACCCCTCCACTTT.

The rearrangement joins TRBV5-6 to TRBJ2-5; a weak D match, TRBD1 (6 bases). The end of the DNA aligns better with TRBJ2-7, so the J call may be wrong. In germline, CDR1 is SGHDT, CDR2 YYEEEE. The CDR3 is made up of 13 amino acids. CDR3 protein: CASSLGGRSEQYF. Here the CDR3 DNA reads TGTGCCAGCAGCCTAGGGGGTCGGTCCGAGCAGTACTTC.

This clone was picked up one time. Relative to the germline gene, one junction end is altered; a read error may explain this. Here the CDR3 reads CSSSHQIPSYNEQFF. DNA for the CDR3: TGTTCCAGCAGCCATCAGATCCCCTCCTACAATGAGCAGTTCTTC. V is TRBV7-9 and J is TRBJ2-1; the D is unclear. The CDR3 sequence is 15 residues long. Germline V gene data show CDR1 as SEHNR and CDR2 as FQNEAQ (reference sequence).

This clone was seen just once. The CDR3 sequence: CASSQSGRNQSEQYF. CDR3 bases: TGCGCCAGCAGTCAATCGGGCCGGAATCAAAGCGAGCAGTACTTC. The chain recombines TRBV23-1 with TRBJ2-7; D gene uncertain. TRBV23-1 is flagged as an ORF with uncertain function. V was clipped by 0 bases and J by 6 bases, with 15 bases between them. The CDR3 length is 15 residues.

The genes are TRBV9 and TRBJ1-2; D is uncertain. Deletions cut 4 bases from V and 5 bases from J, with 15 bases between. Germline values: CDR1 SGDLS, CDR2 YYNGEE. This CDR3 comprises 14 residues. For the CDR3, the DNA is TGTGCCAGCAGCCCCGGAGGGAAAGAATATGGCTACACCTTC. Translating gives CASSPGGKEYGYTF.

The chain links TRBV6-1 to TRBJ1-1; the D is unclear. Trimming removed 5 bases from V and 3 bases from J, with 13 bases in between. Looked up from germline, CDR1 is MNHNS and CDR2 is SASEGT. The CDR3 extends over 14 amino acids. The CDR3 region is CASSKEGGHTEAFF. The CDR3 nucleotides read TGTGCCAGCAGTAAGGAAGGAGGGCACACTGAAGCTTTCTTT.

J is TRBJ2-5 and V is TRBV13; 9 nucleotides agree with TRBD2. The germline V gene encodes CDR1 PRHDT and CDR2 FYEKMQ (reference sequence). The CDR3 sequence is 16 residues long. The trim removed 0 bases at V and 1 base at J, leaving 3 bases unmatched. The CDR3 sequence is CASSLGRGGAQETQYF. CDR3 DNA sequence: TGTGCCAGCAGCTTAGGCCGCGGGGGGGCCCAAGAGACCCAGTACTTC.